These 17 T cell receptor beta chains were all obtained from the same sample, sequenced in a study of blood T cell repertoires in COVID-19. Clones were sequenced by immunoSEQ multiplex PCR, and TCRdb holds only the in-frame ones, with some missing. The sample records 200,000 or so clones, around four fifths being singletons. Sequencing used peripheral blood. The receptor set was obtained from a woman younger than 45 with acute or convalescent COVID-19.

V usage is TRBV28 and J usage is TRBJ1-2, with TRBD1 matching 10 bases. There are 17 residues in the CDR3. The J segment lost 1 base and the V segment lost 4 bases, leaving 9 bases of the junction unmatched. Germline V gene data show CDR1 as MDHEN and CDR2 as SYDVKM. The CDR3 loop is CASSSGQGLVHNYGYTF. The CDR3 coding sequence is TGTGCCAGCAGTTCGGGACAGGGGCTAGTGCATAACTATGGCTACACCTTC.

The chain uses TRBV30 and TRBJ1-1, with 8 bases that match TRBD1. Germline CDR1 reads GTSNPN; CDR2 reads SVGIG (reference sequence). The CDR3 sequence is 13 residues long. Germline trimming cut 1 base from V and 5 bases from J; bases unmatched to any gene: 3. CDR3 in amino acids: CAWSGDRKTEAFF. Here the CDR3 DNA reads TGTGCCTGGAGTGGGGACAGGAAGACTGAAGCTTTCTTT.

CDR3 sequence: CASNTGGAGYTF. The CDR3 DNA reads TGTGCCAGCAATACAGGGGGAGCTGGCTACACCTTC. The V and J genes are TRBV12-3 or TRBV12-4 and TRBJ1-2, with 8 bases that match TRBD1. Trimming cost V 7 bases and J 7 bases; bases outside gene matches: 5. The CDR3 is made up of 12 amino acids.

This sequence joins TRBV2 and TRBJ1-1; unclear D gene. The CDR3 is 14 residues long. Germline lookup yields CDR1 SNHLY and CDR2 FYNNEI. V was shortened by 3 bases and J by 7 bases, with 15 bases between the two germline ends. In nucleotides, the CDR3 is TGTGCCAGCAGTGAGACATCCAGCAGTTTTGAAGCTTTCTTT. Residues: CASSETSSSFEAFF.

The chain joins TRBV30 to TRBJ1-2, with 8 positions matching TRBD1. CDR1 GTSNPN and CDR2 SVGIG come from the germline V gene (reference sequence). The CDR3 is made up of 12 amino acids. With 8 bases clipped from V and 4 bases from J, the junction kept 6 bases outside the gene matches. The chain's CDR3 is CATLDRGYGYTF. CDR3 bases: TGTGCCACCCTAGACAGGGGCTATGGCTACACCTTC.

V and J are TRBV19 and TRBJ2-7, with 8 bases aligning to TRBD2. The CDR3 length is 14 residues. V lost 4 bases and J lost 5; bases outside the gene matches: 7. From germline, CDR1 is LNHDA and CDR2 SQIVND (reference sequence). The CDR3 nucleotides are TGTGCCAGTAGTAAGCGGGGGCCCCTCGACGAGCAGTACTTC. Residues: CASSKRGPLDEQYF.

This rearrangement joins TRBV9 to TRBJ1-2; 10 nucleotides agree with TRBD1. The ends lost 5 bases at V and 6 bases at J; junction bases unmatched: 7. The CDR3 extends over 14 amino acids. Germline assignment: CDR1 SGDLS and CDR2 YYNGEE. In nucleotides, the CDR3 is TGTGCCAGCAGTCACTTTGGGACAGGGGATGGCTACACCTTC. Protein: CASSHFGTGDGYTF.

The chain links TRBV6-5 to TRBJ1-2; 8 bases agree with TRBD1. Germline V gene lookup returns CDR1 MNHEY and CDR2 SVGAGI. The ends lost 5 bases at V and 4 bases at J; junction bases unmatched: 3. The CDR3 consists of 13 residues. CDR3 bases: TGTGCCAGCAGTCAGGGGGCGAGCTATGGCTACACCTTC. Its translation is CASSQGASYGYTF.

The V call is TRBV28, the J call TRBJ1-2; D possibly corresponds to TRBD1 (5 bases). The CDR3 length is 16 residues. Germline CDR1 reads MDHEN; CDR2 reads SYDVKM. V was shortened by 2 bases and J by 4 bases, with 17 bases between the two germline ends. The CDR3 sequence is CASSLGGVDFVYGYTF. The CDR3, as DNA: TGTGCCAGCAGTTTAGGGGGGGTGGACTTCGTCTATGGCTACACCTTC.

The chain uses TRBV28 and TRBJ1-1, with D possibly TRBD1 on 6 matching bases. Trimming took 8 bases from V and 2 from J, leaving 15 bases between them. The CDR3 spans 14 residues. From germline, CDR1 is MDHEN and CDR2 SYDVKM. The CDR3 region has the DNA TGTGCCAGCGGGGAGGGGGGACTAAACACTGAAGCTTTCTTT. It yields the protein CASGEGGLNTEAFF.

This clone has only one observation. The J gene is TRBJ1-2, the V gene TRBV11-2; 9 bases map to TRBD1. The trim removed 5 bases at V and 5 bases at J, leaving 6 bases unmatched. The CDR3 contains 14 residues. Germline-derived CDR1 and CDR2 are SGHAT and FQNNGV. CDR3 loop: CASSLIGQGYGYTF. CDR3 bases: TGTGCCAGCAGCCTAATCGGACAGGGGTATGGCTACACCTTC.

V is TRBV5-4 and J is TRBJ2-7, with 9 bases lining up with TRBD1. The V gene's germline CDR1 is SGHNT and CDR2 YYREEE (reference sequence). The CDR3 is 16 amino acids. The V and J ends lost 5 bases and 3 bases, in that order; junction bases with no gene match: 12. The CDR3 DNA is TGTGCCAGCAGTTCCGGGACAGGGAAGACGAACTACGAGCAGTACTTC. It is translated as CASSSGTGKTNYEQYF.

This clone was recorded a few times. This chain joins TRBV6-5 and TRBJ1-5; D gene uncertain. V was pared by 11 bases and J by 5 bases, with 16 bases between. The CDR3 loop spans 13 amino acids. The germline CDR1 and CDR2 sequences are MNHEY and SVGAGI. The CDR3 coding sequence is TGTGCCGGAGGCCTGGAAGGTTATCAGCCCCAGCATTTT. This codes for CAGGLEGYQPQHF.

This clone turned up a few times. CDR3 coding DNA: TGTGCCACCCGGGAGGGGTCCTACAATGAGCAGTTCTTC. Translated, it gives CATREGSYNEQFF. The chain carries TRBV6-5 and TRBJ2-1, with TRBD2 matching 8 bases. The CDR3 runs to 13 residues. The V gene's germline CDR1 is MNHEY and CDR2 SVGAGI. V lost 10 bases and J lost 1; bases outside the gene matches: 3.

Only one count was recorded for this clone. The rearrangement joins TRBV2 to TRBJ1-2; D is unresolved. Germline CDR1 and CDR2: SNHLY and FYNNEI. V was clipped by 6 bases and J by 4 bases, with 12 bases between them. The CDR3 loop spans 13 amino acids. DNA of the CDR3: TGTGCCAGCAGCACCCAACTCCTCTATGGCTACACCTTC. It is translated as CASSTQLLYGYTF.

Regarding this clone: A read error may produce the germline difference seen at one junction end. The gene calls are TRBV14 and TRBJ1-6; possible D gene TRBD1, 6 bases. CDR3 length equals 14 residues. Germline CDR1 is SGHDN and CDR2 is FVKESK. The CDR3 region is CASSVTGYNAPLHF. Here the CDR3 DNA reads TGTGCCAGCAGCGTTACAGGGTATAATGCACCCCTCCACTTT.

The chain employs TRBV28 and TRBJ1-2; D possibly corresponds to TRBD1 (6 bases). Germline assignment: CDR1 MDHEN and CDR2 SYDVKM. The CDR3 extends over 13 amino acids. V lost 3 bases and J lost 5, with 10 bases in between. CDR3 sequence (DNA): TGTGCCAGCAGTTTCGCAGGGACATATGGCTACACCTTC. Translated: CASSFAGTYGYTF.